The rows below give T cell receptor beta chains drawn from one sample of a study of cytomegalovirus exposure and HLA in healthy donors. This table comes from immunoSEQ multiplex PCR, and its TCRdb copy is limited to in-frame clones, with some not included. The data contain 150,000 or so clones, almost 80% of them singletons. The sequencing sample was made of PBMCs. The receptor source for this set is a woman aged 40-49 years in good health and CMV-seropositive. Both conserved end residues are part of each CDR3. Each record gives: J gene, V gene, CDR3 protein.

J: TRBJ2-2; V: TRBV5-1; CDR3: CASSLGGLNTGELFF
J: TRBJ2-1; V: TRBV6-1; CDR3: CASQSGQVIYNEQFF
J: TRBJ2-2; V: TRBV5-1; CDR3: CASSQTSGGPAGELFF
J: TRBJ2-3; V: TRBV5-1; CDR3: CASSLGLAGGTTSTDTQYF
J: TRBJ1-1; V: TRBV5-1; CDR3: CASTRDSQNTEAFF
J: TRBJ2-5; V: TRBV9; CDR3: CASSVTGGGETQYF
J: TRBJ2-2; V: TRBV6-5; CDR3: CASSPIAAGELFF
J: TRBJ2-7; V: TRBV28; CDR3: CASMGSSGGAYYEQYF
J: TRBJ1-1; V: TRBV4-1; CDR3: CASSQEGAGTEAFF
J: TRBJ1-1; V: TRBV5-1; CDR3: CASSVAQGWPEAFF
J: TRBJ2-1; V: TRBV28; CDR3: CASSLYRSGNEQFF
J: TRBJ1-2; V: TRBV19; CDR3: CASSRDRNYGYTF
J: TRBJ1-6; V: TRBV13; CDR3: CASSPVPGVDSPLHF
J: TRBJ1-2; V: TRBV6-6; CDR3: CASLPKQGSYGYTF
J: TRBJ1-4; V: TRBV6-4; CDR3: CASSDLGQGPEKLFF
J: TRBJ1-5; V: TRBV28; CDR3: CASGSGQPQHF
J: TRBJ1-5; V: TRBV2; CDR3: CASKKTGFSGQPQHF
J: TRBJ2-7; V: TRBV7-2; CDR3: CASSFRTGGIYEQYF
J: TRBJ2-7; V: TRBV19; CDR3: CASSIATAYEQYF
J: TRBJ2-1; V: TRBV19; CDR3: CASTLAGGDNEQFF
J: TRBJ1-1; V: TRBV28; CDR3: CASSFLTEAFF
J: TRBJ1-2; V: TRBV28; CDR3: CASSPQGFFGYTF
J: TRBJ1-6; V: TRBV6-1; CDR3: CASSEAAARGYFSPLHF
J: TRBJ1-3; V: TRBV11-2; CDR3: CASSLGRNRDRNTIYF
J: TRBJ1-1; V: TRBV30; CDR3: CAWSRRVNTEAFF
J: TRBJ2-5; V: TRBV9; CDR3: CASSVGPGGQETQYF
J: TRBJ1-1; V: TRBV10-3; CDR3: CAISKGTGGEAFF
J: TRBJ2-5; V: TRBV6-6; CDR3: CASSPGTGGFGETQYF
J: TRBJ1-2; V: TRBV18; CDR3: CASLDTGDYGYTF
J: TRBJ2-7; V: TRBV7-3; CDR3: CASSLGGGNSYEQYF
J: TRBJ1-2; V: TRBV10-2; CDR3: CASSETGAYGYTF
J: TRBJ2-7; V: TRBV6-5; CDR3: CASSTGTSGGYEQYF
J: TRBJ1-1; V: TRBV18; CDR3: CASSPRQGARDTEAFF
J: TRBJ2-3; V: TRBV4-1; CDR3: CASSQDLWAGESTDTQYF
J: TRBJ2-3; V: TRBV7-2; CDR3: CASSLSGSSGGSTDTQYF
J: TRBJ1-1; V: TRBV5-1; CDR3: CASSLTGLNTEAFF
J: TRBJ2-7; V: TRBV30; CDR3: CAWSVILREQYF
J: TRBJ2-7; V: TRBV6-1; CDR3: CASSEPGIPSYEQYF
J: TRBJ1-2; V: TRBV7-9; CDR3: CASSTGGAGGYTF
J: TRBJ2-4; V: TRBV30; CDR3: CAWRTSGGKNIQYF
J: TRBJ2-3; V: TRBV7-2; CDR3: CASSTRDRDADTQYF
J: TRBJ1-2; V: TRBV5-4; CDR3: CASSLGQGINGYTF
J: TRBJ1-5; V: TRBV6-1; CDR3: CASSESQPQHF
J: TRBJ2-7; V: TRBV2; CDR3: CASSGLRGSEQYF
J: TRBJ1-3; V: TRBV9; CDR3: CASSVGQVSGNTIYF
J: TRBJ2-5; V: TRBV7-9; CDR3: CASSLEGWGPATQYF
J: TRBJ2-5; V: TRBV10-2; CDR3: CASSGLAGGRETQYF
J: TRBJ2-7; V: TRBV6-5; CDR3: CASGAGYEQYF
J: TRBJ1-3; V: TRBV28; CDR3: CASSLASHGNTIYF
J: TRBJ1-2; V: TRBV28; CDR3: CASSFPRTGDYGYTF
J: TRBJ2-1; V: TRBV6-1; CDR3: CASSGGLGGGASYNEQFF
J: TRBJ2-7; V: TRBV9; CDR3: CASSVGSRGASEQYF
J: TRBJ1-1; V: TRBV5-5; CDR3: CASSFTRANTEAFF
J: TRBJ2-7; V: TRBV4-1; CDR3: CASSQGASGVSYEQYF
J: -; V: TRBV6-7; CDR3: CASSYNGGGSYEQYF
J: TRBJ2-2; V: TRBV5-1; CDR3: CASSLKGDPNTGELFF
J: TRBJ2-6; V: TRBV5-4; CDR3: CASSLIATGFSGANVLTF
J: TRBJ1-1; V: TRBV19; CDR3: CASSLLSGTNSIGAFF
J: TRBJ1-2; V: TRBV6-5; CDR3: CASSDRGGYTF
J: TRBJ2-3; V: TRBV5-1; CDR3: CASSLGGGAGGSTDTQYF